The 27 T cell receptor beta chains below were found in one sample sequenced in a study of response to subunit inactivated influenza vaccine (dated by TCRdb to the late 2010s). Libraries were constructed by RT-PCR. For sequencing, an Illumina HiSeq 2500 was employed. TCRdb reprocessing: public reads trimmed at Q25 with fastp, clones called with MiXCR, in-frame beta chains kept. Here each entry gathers all rows of one CDR3 protein and keeps the most common genes and DNA. The sample table shows some 500,000 distinct CDR3 sequences, and 15% to 20% are seen once. 2.5% to 3.5% of the sample is in the top ten clones. Sample: CD4+ T cells sorted from PBMCs, taken roughly 24 months after vaccination. The source is a man between 50 and 70 years old who received an inactivated influenza vaccine. Donor details come from another sample of the same person, matched by shared clones.

The chain recombines TRBV4-2 with TRBJ1-2; D is possibly TRBD1 (6 bases). Germline CDR1 is LGHNA and CDR2 is YNFKEQ. CDR3 length: 16 residues. With 2 bases removed from V and 4 bases from J, the gap between germline ends came to 17 bases. The CDR3 loop reads CASSQRRQAVIYGYTF. The CDR3 DNA follows: TGTGCCAGCAGCCAACGGCGACAGGCGGTTATCTATGGCTACACCTTC.

The rearrangement joins TRBV2 to TRBJ2-7; TRBD2 might be the D (6 bases). V shed 7 bases and J shed 0 bases, with 16 bases lying between them. This CDR3 is built from 15 residues. Per the germline V gene, CDR1 is SNHLY and CDR2 is FYNNEI. The CDR3 loop is CASTGGDPGSYEQYF. DNA for the CDR3: TGTGCCAGCACCGGAGGGGACCCTGGCTCCTACGAGCAGTACTTC.

This clonotype was observed a handful of times. The chain joins TRBV5-1 to TRBJ1-3; D unclear. Germline V gene data show CDR1 as SGHRS and CDR2 as YFSETQ. The germline V and J ends were trimmed by 0 bases and 3 bases, with 16 bases remaining between them. The CDR3 is made up of 17 amino acids. The CDR3 sequence is CASSLEPLGFSGNTIYF. The CDR3 nucleotides read TGCGCCAGCAGCTTGGAGCCGCTGGGGTTTAGTGGAAACACCATATATTTT.

Here the CDR3 reads CASSFLQGNTGELFF. The CDR3 coding sequence is TGCGCCAGCAGCTTCCTACAGGGTAACACCGGGGAGCTGTTTTTT. The chain joins TRBV5-1 to TRBJ2-2, with D possibly TRBD1 on 6 matching bases. This CDR3 spans 15 amino acids. The V end lost 2 bases, the J end lost 2 bases, and 10 bases lay between the germline ends. From germline, CDR1 is SGHRS and CDR2 YFSETQ.

This clonotype was seen repeatedly, ten times or more. This rearrangement joins TRBV3-1 to TRBJ2-2, with D unclear. V was cut by 1 base and J by 6 bases, with 6 bases left in between. The CDR3 has 13 amino acids. The germline gives CDR1 LGHDT, CDR2 YNNKEL (reference sequence). The CDR3 loop is CASSQVRAGELFF. Here the CDR3 DNA reads TGTGCCAGCAGCCAAGTAAGGGCCGGGGAGCTGTTTTTT.

The V gene is TRBV5-1, the J gene TRBJ2-5; D call uncertain. CDR3 length: 14 residues. Trimming took 0 bases from V and 4 from J, leaving 10 bases between them. Looked up from germline, CDR1 is SGHRS and CDR2 is YFSETQ. CDR3 coding DNA: TGCGCCAGCAGCTTGGGACGACTGGGAGAGACCCAGTACTTC. It encodes CASSLGRLGETQYF.

This clonotype was counted only a few times. CDR3 residues: CSATFGTSFNNEQFF. CDR3 bases: TGCAGTGCTACTTTCGGGACTAGCTTTAACAATGAGCAGTTCTTC. This chain joins TRBV20-1 and TRBJ2-1; TRBD2 aligns across 9 bases. This CDR3 has 15 residues. Unmatched junction bases numbered 9, after V lost 4 bases and J lost 5 bases. Germline V gene sequence: CDR1 DFQATT, CDR2 SNEGSKA (reference sequence).

V is TRBV10-3 and J is TRBJ1-2; TRBD1 aligns across 9 bases. Trimming took 4 bases from V and 8 from J; bases not matched to a gene: 2. The CDR3 consists of 12 residues. Germline values: CDR1 ENHRY, CDR2 SYGVKD. CDR3 amino acids: CAISGTGEGYTF. DNA of the CDR3: TGTGCCATCAGTGGGACAGGGGAAGGCTACACCTTC.

This clonotype was counted between two and nine times. This chain joins TRBV11-3 and TRBJ2-3, with D perhaps TRBD2 (6 bases). The CDR3 totals 15 residues. With 4 bases removed from V and 0 bases from J, the gap between germline ends came to 11 bases. Germline values: CDR1 SGHNT, CDR2 YENEEA. The CDR3 region has the DNA TGTGCCAGCAGCTCGGGGGTACAGAGCACAGATACGCAGTATTTT. Protein sequence: CASSSGVQSTDTQYF.

CDR3 loop: CSVSQGGNSPLHF. CDR3 coding DNA: TGCAGCGTGTCTCAGGGAGGTAATTCACCCCTCCACTTT. The rearrangement uses TRBV29-1 and TRBJ1-6; possibly TRBD1 for D (5 bases). CDR3 length: 13 residues. The V end was cut by 6 bases, the J end by 6 bases, with 12 bases between. CDR1 is SQVTM, CDR2 ANQGSEA, per germline.

J is TRBJ2-2 and V is TRBV5-6; D is possibly TRBD2 (5 bases). This CDR3 has 13 residues. Between the trimmed V and J ends, which lost 9 bases and 6 bases, there was a span of 15 bases. CDR1 is SGHDT and CDR2 is YYEEEE in the germline V gene. The DNA of the CDR3 is TGTGCCACCCACGGCCCGGGGTCCGGGGAGCTGTTTTTT. Protein sequence: CATHGPGSGELFF.

The chain uses TRBV12-3 or TRBV12-4 and TRBJ1-2; D may be TRBD1 (5 bases). V gave up 3 bases and J gave up 6 bases, with 17 bases separating them. The CDR3 is made up of 15 amino acids. CDR3 sequence reads: CASSFWAGRRDGYTF. The CDR3, as DNA: TGTGCCAGCAGTTTCTGGGCAGGGAGGCGCGATGGCTACACCTTC.

J is TRBJ2-7 and V is TRBV27; a possible D gene is TRBD2 (5 bases). The CDR3 is made up of 13 amino acids. V lost 4 bases to trimming and J lost 3 bases, with 10 bases between them. Germline V gene sequence: CDR1 MNHEY, CDR2 SMNVEV (reference sequence). The CDR3 sequence is CASSSQRSYEQYF. Written as DNA, the CDR3 is TGTGCCAGCAGTTCCCAGCGGAGCTACGAGCAGTACTTC.

This clonotype was counted a few times. The chain recombines TRBV20-1 with TRBJ2-4; possibly TRBD2 for D (6 bases). V lost 6 bases and J 7 bases, leaving 16 bases between the germline ends. Per the germline V gene, CDR1 is DFQATT and CDR2 is SNEGSKA (reference sequence). This CDR3 contains 13 residues. The DNA for the CDR3 is TGCAGTGCCGCTGGACTAAACGGCAACATTCAGTACTTC. As protein: CSAAGLNGNIQYF.

This clonotype was counted between two and nine times. The chain couples TRBV15 to TRBJ1-4, with D unclear. Germline lookup yields CDR1 LNHNV and CDR2 YYDKDF (reference sequence). V dropped 1 base and J dropped 8 bases, with 17 bases sitting between them. CDR3 length: 16 residues. The CDR3 DNA is TGTGCCACCAGCAGAGTTAGGGTGATGGCGGGGGAAAAACTGTTTTTT. Its translation is CATSRVRVMAGEKLFF.

This clonotype has just a few counts. This chain connects TRBV12-3 or TRBV12-4 to TRBJ2-7, with 9 bases aligning to TRBD2. The CDR3 runs 15 residues. Trimming removed 1 base from V and 5 bases from J; junction bases left unmatched: 6. The CDR3 region has the DNA TGTGCCAGCAGTTTAGAGGGTAGCGGGGGCGACGAGCAGTACTTC. It encodes CASSLEGSGGDEQYF.

This clonotype has more than one count but fewer than ten. The rearrangement uses TRBV2 and TRBJ2-1, with 7 nucleotides matching TRBD2. J was trimmed by 4 bases and V by 5 bases; bases with no gene match: 8. The CDR3 has 15 amino acids. Per germline, CDR1 SNHLY and CDR2 FYNNEI. The CDR3 nucleotides read TGTGCCAGCAGTACCGGGCAGGGAGGGTACAATGAGCAGTTCTTC. Residues: CASSTGQGGYNEQFF.

The chain combines TRBV5-1 with TRBJ2-5, with TRBD2 matching 12 bases. There are 18 residues in the CDR3. Germline V gene lookup returns CDR1 SGHRS and CDR2 YFSETQ. The trim removed 0 bases at V and 4 bases at J, leaving 10 bases unmatched. Written as DNA, the CDR3 is TGCGCCAGCAGCTTGGCTGGGACAGCGGGACTAGCGGGAGAGACCCAGTACTTC. Its translation is CASSLAGTAGLAGETQYF.

This clonotype was seen many times. This rearrangement joins TRBV9 to TRBJ2-3; D unclear. V was shortened by 0 bases and J by 0 bases, with 5 bases between the two germline ends. Germline V gives CDR1 SGDLS, CDR2 YYNGEE. The length of the CDR3 is 14 residues. CDR3 DNA: TGTGCCAGCAGCGTAGATCCCAGCACAGATACGCAGTATTTT. This encodes CASSVDPSTDTQYF. The full variable domain, in which reference TRBV9 and TRBJ2-3 provide the parts outside the CDR3, is DSGVTQTPKHLITATGQRVTLRCSPRSGDLSVYWYQQSLDQGLQFLIQYYNGEERAKGNILERFSAQQFPDLHSELNLSSLELGDSALYFCASSVDPSTDTQYFGPGTRLTVL.

This clonotype has more than one count but fewer than ten. The V gene is TRBV4-2, the J gene TRBJ2-3; 10 bases fit TRBD2. From germline, CDR1 is LGHNA and CDR2 YNFKEQ. V was pared by 2 bases and J by 0 bases, with 5 bases of the junction left unmatched. CDR3 length: 17 residues. The CDR3 sequence: CASSQTSGARSTDTQYF. The CDR3 DNA reads TGTGCCAGCAGCCAAACTAGCGGGGCCCGTAGCACAGATACGCAGTATTTT.

The CDR3 region is CASGRTGDYTEAFF. Written as DNA, the CDR3 is TGCGCCAGCGGACGGACAGGGGACTACACTGAAGCTTTCTTT. The chain is built from TRBV5-1 and TRBJ1-1; 9 nucleotides line up with TRBD1. The junction had 7 bases not matched to a gene; V was cut back by 7 bases and J by 3 bases. The CDR3 is 14 amino acids. The germline V gene has CDR1 SGHRS and CDR2 YFSETQ.

This sequence joins TRBV14 and TRBJ1-2; 8 nucleotides agree with TRBD1. CDR3 size: 14 residues. CDR1 is SGHDN, CDR2 FVKESK, per germline. The J segment lost 2 bases and the V segment lost 4 bases, leaving 3 bases of the junction unmatched. CDR3 DNA sequence: TGTGCCAGCAGCCCGCACAGGGGGAACTATGGCTACACCTTC. It specifies CASSPHRGNYGYTF.

In nucleotides, the CDR3 is TGCAGCGTTGAGGCCGGCGTGGAAGCTTTCTTT. Residues: CSVEAGVEAFF. The V and J genes are TRBV29-1 and TRBJ1-1; D remains ambiguous. Germline V gene data show CDR1 as SQVTM and CDR2 as ANQGSEA. Trimming cost V 3 bases and J 8 bases, with 10 bases left between them. This CDR3 has 11 amino acids.

This clonotype was recorded a few times. The chain has TRBV5-1 and TRBJ2-5; 9 positions match TRBD1. Per germline, CDR1 SGHRS and CDR2 YFSETQ. The CDR3 is 15 amino acids. V was pared by 4 bases and J by 2 bases, with 6 bases of the junction left unmatched. CDR3 loop: CASSIGQGRQETQYF. The DNA of the CDR3 is TGCGCCAGCAGCATAGGACAGGGGCGACAAGAGACCCAGTACTTC.

This clonotype was seen repeatedly, ten times or more. The chain is built from TRBV20-1 and TRBJ2-1; D unresolved. The V and J ends lost 6 bases and 4 bases respectively, with 4 bases between them. Germline CDR1 and CDR2: DFQATT and SNEGSKA (reference sequence). This CDR3 comprises 10 residues. The CDR3 nucleotides are TGCAGTGCCCATTACAATGAGCAGTTCTTC. As protein: CSAHYNEQFF.

The chain employs TRBV6-5 and TRBJ2-7, with 8 bases aligning to TRBD2. From germline, CDR1 is MNHEY and CDR2 SVGAGI. The CDR3 consists of 17 residues. Trimming took 0 bases from V and 0 from J; bases not matched to a gene: 7. The CDR3 sequence is CASSYSFGRGISYEQYF. Here the CDR3 DNA reads TGTGCCAGCAGTTACTCGTTCGGGAGGGGGATCTCCTACGAGCAGTACTTC.

The chain links TRBV12-3 or TRBV12-4 to TRBJ1-1; TRBD1 matches at 12 bases. The J segment lost 5 bases and the V segment lost 6 bases, leaving 7 bases of the junction unmatched. The CDR3 has 15 amino acids. The chain's CDR3 is CASSPGTGGLTEAFF. The CDR3 DNA reads as TGTGCCAGCAGCCCCGGGACAGGGGGCCTAACTGAAGCTTTCTTT.